These T cell receptor beta chains were read from a single sample in a study of OX40 agonist ivuxolimab in advanced cancers. Clones were sequenced by immunoSEQ multiplex PCR, and TCRdb holds only the in-frame ones, with some missing. The sample shows some 69,000 clones, approximately 90% of them seen only once. The sequencing used CD4+ or CD8+ T cells sorted from blood, collected in a trial of the OX40 agonist ivuxolimab. The source of these receptors is an adult with an advanced solid tumor such as melanoma, head and neck, liver or kidney cancer. The CDR3 runs from the conserved cysteine through the conserved F or W. D genes are given only for firm matches. Rows give clone size only sometimes, using once, few, many, or a class for an expanded clone.

V gene	D gene	clone size	J gene	CDR3 protein	CDR3 DNA
TRBV7-3	-	-	TRBJ2-3	CASSLGGAGSTDTQYF	TGTGCCAGCAGCTTAGGAGGGGCGGGGTCCACAGATACGCAGTATTTT
TRBV19	-	-	TRBJ1-3	CASSALSSGNTIYF	TGTGCCAGTAGTGCTCTATCCTCTGGAAACACCATATATTTT
TRBV5-1	TRBD1	-	TRBJ2-7	CASSLGRDSTYEQYF	TGCGCCAGCAGCTTGGGCCGGGACAGTACCTACGAGCAGTACTTC
TRBV10-3	-	-	TRBJ1-2	CAISAPRVIGYTF	TGTGCCATCAGTGCCCCCAGGGTGATCGGCTACACCTTC
TRBV5-6	-	-	TRBJ2-7	CASSPSGTSYEQYF	TGTGCCAGCAGCCCCTCCGGGACCTCCTACGAGCAGTACTTC
TRBV18	-	-	TRBJ1-5	CASSNSEGNQPQHF	TGTGCCAGCTCGAATTCGGAGGGGAATCAGCCCCAGCATTTT
TRBV6-1	-	-	TRBJ2-1	CASRRGRSSYNEQFF	TGTGCCAGCAGACGAGGGAGGAGCTCCTACAATGAGCAGTTCTTC
TRBV5-1	-	-	TRBJ2-3	CASSPGRNADTDTQYF	TGCGCCAGCAGTCCGGGAAGGAATGCCGACACAGATACGCAGTATTTT
TRBV5-1	TRBD1	-	TRBJ2-2	CASSFQGADTGELFF	TGCGCCAGCAGCTTCCAGGGGGCCGATACCGGGGAGCTGTTTTTT
TRBV19	TRBD1	-	TRBJ1-2	CASSEFGTGGSNYGYTF	TGTGCCAGTAGTGAGTTCGGGACAGGGGGCTCTAACTATGGCTACACCTTC
TRBV11-2	-	-	TRBJ2-2	CASSLEGGYGELFF	TGTGCCAGCAGCTTAGAGGGGGGATACGGGGAGCTGTTTTTT
TRBV28	-	once	TRBJ2-1	CAGRGQNYNEQFF	TGTGCCGGCCGGGGCCAAAACTACAATGAGCAGTTCTTC
TRBV27	-	-	TRBJ2-2	CASSLSAGPNTGELFF	TGTGCCAGCAGTTTATCAGCAGGGCCCAACACCGGGGAGCTGTTTTTT
TRBV7-2	-	once	TRBJ2-5	CASSLAPGTPETQYF	TGTGCCAGCAGCTTGGCCCCTGGTACCCCGGAGACCCAGTACTTC
TRBV14	TRBD1	-	TRBJ2-3	CASSHSSKQGFSQYF	TGTGCCAGCAGCCACTCCTCCAAACAGGGGTTCTCGCAGTATTTT
TRBV7-9	-	-	TRBJ1-1	CASSFDAGTTEAFF	TGTGCCAGCAGCTTTGATGCGGGGACCACTGAAGCTTTCTTT
TRBV9	-	-	TRBJ2-1	CASSEPGALGEQFF	TGTGCCAGCAGCGAGCCCGGGGCATTAGGTGAGCAGTTCTTC
TRBV19	TRBD2	-	TRBJ2-1	CASMKLSGSSYNEQFF	TGTGCCAGTATGAAGTTAAGCGGGAGCTCCTACAATGAGCAGTTCTTC
TRBV28	TRBD1	once	TRBJ2-2	CASRTGRGELFF	TGTGCCAGCAGGACAGGGCGCGGGGAGCTGTTTTTT
TRBV6-1	TRBD1	-	TRBJ1-2	CASSEATGVAYGYTF	TGTGCCAGCAGTGAAGCAACAGGGGTGGCCTATGGCTACACCTTC
TRBV20-1	-	-	TRBJ2-7	CRGVSGGEQYF	TGCAGAGGGGTTAGCGGAGGAGAGCAGTACTTC
TRBV5-5	-	once	TRBJ2-1	CASSSTYGLYNEQFF	TGTGCCAGCAGCTCCACTTACGGACTCTACAATGAGCAGTTCTTC
TRBV19	-	-	TRBJ2-1	CASSRQDQYNEQFF	TGTGCCAGTAGTCGACAGGATCAGTACAATGAGCAGTTCTTC